Many counts were recorded for the clone carrying this T cell receptor beta chain. The antigen is unknown. Study-wide points: The larger cohort examined one V-J beta rearrangement, not whole repertoires.

MiXCR, applied by TCRdb to the 5' RACE reads, yields one record per CDR3 protein. The profile covers about 40,000 distinct CDR3 sequences, with 15% to 20% appearing a single time and around 2.8% taken by the ten largest. Purified naive CD4+ T cells were depleted of CD25+ Tregs. This clonotype originated in a female donor with breast cancer. Sequences were obtained from naive CD4+ T cells sorted from a lymph node. Subset reported: naive CD4+ T cells, CD4+CD45RA+CD25-.

CDR3 DNA: TGTGCCAGCAGAGAGCGGGAGGGCCCTAGGAACGAGCAGTACTTC. Encoded protein: CASREREGPRNEQYF. The chain joins TRBV6-2 or TRBV6-3 to TRBJ2-7, with TRBD2 identical over 10 bases. The V gene's germline CDR1 is MNHEY and CDR2 SVGEGT. This CDR3 has 15 amino acids. V lost 6 bases to trimming and J lost 5 bases; unmatched junction nucleotides: 10.